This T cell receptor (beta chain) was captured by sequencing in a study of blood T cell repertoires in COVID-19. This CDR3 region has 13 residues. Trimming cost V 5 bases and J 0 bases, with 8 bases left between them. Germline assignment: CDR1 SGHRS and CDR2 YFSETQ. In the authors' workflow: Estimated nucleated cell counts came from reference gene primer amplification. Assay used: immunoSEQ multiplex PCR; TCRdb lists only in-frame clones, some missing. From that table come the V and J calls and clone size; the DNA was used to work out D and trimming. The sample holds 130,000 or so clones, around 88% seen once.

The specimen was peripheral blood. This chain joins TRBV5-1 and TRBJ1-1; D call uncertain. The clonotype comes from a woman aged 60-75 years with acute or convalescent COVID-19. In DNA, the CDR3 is TGCGCCAGCAGGCCTATTATGAACACTGAAGCTTTCTTT. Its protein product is CASRPIMNTEAFF.